This T cell receptor beta chain originates from a study of blood T cells in healthy people across ages (dated by TCRdb to between 2014 and 2017). For the wider study: In model experiments, template switching captured about one uniquely barcoded TCR beta cDNA molecule for every two T cells. Four age groups were formed from the donors: young (average roughly 15 years), middle-aged (approximately 41), aged (approximately 60) and long-lived (around 80). To avoid experimental bias, donors of different ages were randomly spread across the sequencing lanes. Age-related changes in TCR beta repertoire diversity were measured in the study by deep sequencing normalized with unique cDNA molecular identifiers. For two donors (one aged 18 to 30 and one aged 80 or older), the study analyzed two additional independent replicas of 1 million unique cDNA reads from the same blood draw. General study outcomes and caveats: Because donor CMV infection status was unknown, age-related changes in expanded clonotypes were potentially confounded. Compared with the aged group, the long-lived group had more naive CD4+ T cells, fewer expanded clones and increased TCR diversity, a pattern suggesting age selection. Observed TCR beta diversity per million T cells fell roughly linearly with age, and a significant reduction was already apparent by age about 38. Total diversity estimates from one million sequenced T cells were considered lower bounds and underestimates. Because profiling used bulk unsorted PBMCs, naive and antigen-experienced compartments could not be compared conclusively. The percentage of naive T cells measured by flow cytometry correlated strongly with observed TCR beta diversity.

Systemically healthy Caucasian individuals from Russia, 35 to 40 in total and aged about 6 to 100 years, were included as donors. Each donor gave around 9 milliliters of peripheral blood, collected into EDTA-treated Vacutainer tubes. PBMCs were isolated by Ficoll-Paque density-gradient centrifugation, with at least 6 million obtained per sample. Trizol reagent was used to extract total RNA from PBMCs, with at least 5 micrograms per sample. Naive CD45RAhigh/CD27high T cell percentages were measured by flow cytometry on a PBMC aliquot from every donor. The CDR1 and CDR2 encoded by the germline V gene are LGHNA and YNFKEQ. There are 14 amino acids in the CDR3, from cysteine to phenylalanine inclusive. Only the CDR3 region is kept as DNA, spanning 42 bases read in frame from base 1. Trimming removed 4 bases from V and 3 bases from J; the gene matches leave 5 bases unexplained. Receptors were amplified or captured by 5' RACE. These reads were obtained on an Illumina HiSeq 2500. The second PCR ran for about 6 to 11 cycles and used a J-beta primer mix along with a sample-barcoded 5' primer. Each TCR beta cDNA molecule received a unique molecular identifier from a template-switch 5' adaptor carrying 12 random nucleotides. Each sample yielded at least 3 million CDR3-containing paired-end reads. All of the RNA was converted into first-strand cDNA using the Mint cDNA synthesis kit, with a TRBC-specific oligonucleotide serving as the primer. After uracil-DNA glycosylase treatment, a first 18-cycle PCR used universal primers M1SS and BC2_uni_R on all cDNA. In the paper's pipeline: For normalization, 1 million high-quality reads, each with a distinct molecular identifier, were randomly selected from each sample. Instead of being binned into consensus sequences, reads with shared molecular identifiers were discarded. CDR3 identification, clonotype clustering and error correction used MiTCR with a Q25 quality threshold and the strictest error-elimination algorithm. A nonparametric unseen species model with Euler transformation was used to estimate a lower bound on total TCR beta diversity. The public reads were reprocessed in TCRdb via fastp at Q25 and MiXCR, keeping in-frame beta chains. Each record represents a unique CDR3 protein, reported with the most common genes and DNA among its rows. The V and J calls and clone size are TCRdb's, not the authors'. A total of 1.5 million to 2 million distinct CDR3 sequences appear in this sample, 49% of them only once. The ten largest make up roughly 2% of the sample.

As for this clonotype: Its antigen is not yet known. It has no much larger one-base neighbor in the sample; base qualities were not kept.

The sample comprised blood. The origin of this receptor is a woman aged 40 to 49 in good health. Recombination connected TRBV4-2 to TRBJ2-7; TRBD1 aligns with 8 central bases. The CDR3 protein sequence reads: CASSPGQDLYEQYF. The nucleotide sequence reads TGTGCCAGCAGCCCGGGACAGGACCTCTACGAGCAGTACTTC.